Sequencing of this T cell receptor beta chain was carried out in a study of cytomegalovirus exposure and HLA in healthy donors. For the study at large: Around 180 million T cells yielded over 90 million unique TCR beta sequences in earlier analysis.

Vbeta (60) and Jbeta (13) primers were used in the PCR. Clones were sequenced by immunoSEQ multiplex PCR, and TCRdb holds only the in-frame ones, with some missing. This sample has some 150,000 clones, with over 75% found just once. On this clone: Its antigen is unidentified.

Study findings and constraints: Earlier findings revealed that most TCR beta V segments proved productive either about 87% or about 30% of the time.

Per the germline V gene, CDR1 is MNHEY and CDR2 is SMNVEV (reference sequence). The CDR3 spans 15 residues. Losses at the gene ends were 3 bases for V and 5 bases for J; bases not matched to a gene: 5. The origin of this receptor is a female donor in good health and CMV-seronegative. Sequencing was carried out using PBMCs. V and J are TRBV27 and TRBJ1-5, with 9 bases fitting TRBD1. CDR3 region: CASSFSDRGYQPQHF. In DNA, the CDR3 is TGTGCCAGCAGTTTTTCGGACAGGGGCTATCAGCCCCAGCATTTT.